This TCR beta chain was sequenced in a study of T cell repertoires in cytomegalovirus infection. There are 16 residues in the CDR3. The V end was cut by 2 bases, the J end by 4 bases, with 19 bases between. Germline CDR1 reads SGHDT; CDR2 reads YYEEEE. This clonotype was seen more than once but under ten times. No antigen is known for it. TCRdb reanalysed the reads using MiXCR and keeps one entry per CDR3 protein. Seen here are 70,000 or so distinct CDR3 sequences, approximately 30% observed once, and the top ten hold 45% to 75%. This chain connects TRBV5-6 to TRBJ2-7, with D perhaps matching TRBD2 (6 bases). Specimen: CD8+ T cells from cultured PBMCs, collected from culture after CMV antigen stimulation. The receptor was isolated from a human donor in good health (CMV status not recorded). Some clones in this sample may be carry-over from other donors' samples. CDR3 DNA: TGTGCCAGCAGCTTTTCTAGCGTGAGACCCCGTTACGAGCAGTACTTC. Encoded protein: CASSFSSVRPRYEQYF. Looking up the rest from reference TRBV5-6 and TRBJ2-7 gives the full variable domain: DAGVTQSPTHLIKTRGQQVTLRCSPKSGHDTVSWYQQALGQGPQFIFQYYEEEERQRGNFPDRFSGHQFPNYSSELNVNALLLGDSALYLCASSFSSVRPRYEQYFGPGTRLTVT.